This T cell receptor (beta chain) stems from a study of T cells after yellow fever vaccination. Overall study results and limits: The authors detected almost none of the vaccine-responding clonotypes in sorted memory subsets on day 0.

For TCR, cDNA came from 5'RACE template switching, which added a universal primer site and UMIs. TCRdb itself ran the 5' RACE reads through MiXCR, one entry per CDR3 protein. The sample carries some 9,600 distinct CDR3 sequences, under 5.5% recorded once. The sample consisted of PBMCs, either bulk or a sorted T-cell subset (CD4+, CD8+, memory, or dextramer-sorted; not recorded which), taken approximately 15 days after the first yellow fever vaccination. The source of this sequence is a man between 18 and 35 years old who received the YFV17D yellow fever vaccine.

In nucleotides, the CDR3 is TGTGCCATGGGCCCTGGGCACAGCAGCTATGGCTACACCTTC. It encodes CAMGPGHSSYGYTF. The chain uses TRBV13 and TRBJ1-2, with unresolved D. The CDR3 totals 14 residues. Germline V gene data show CDR1 as PRHDT and CDR2 as FYEKMQ (reference sequence). With 10 bases removed from V and 4 bases from J, the gap between germline ends came to 19 bases.